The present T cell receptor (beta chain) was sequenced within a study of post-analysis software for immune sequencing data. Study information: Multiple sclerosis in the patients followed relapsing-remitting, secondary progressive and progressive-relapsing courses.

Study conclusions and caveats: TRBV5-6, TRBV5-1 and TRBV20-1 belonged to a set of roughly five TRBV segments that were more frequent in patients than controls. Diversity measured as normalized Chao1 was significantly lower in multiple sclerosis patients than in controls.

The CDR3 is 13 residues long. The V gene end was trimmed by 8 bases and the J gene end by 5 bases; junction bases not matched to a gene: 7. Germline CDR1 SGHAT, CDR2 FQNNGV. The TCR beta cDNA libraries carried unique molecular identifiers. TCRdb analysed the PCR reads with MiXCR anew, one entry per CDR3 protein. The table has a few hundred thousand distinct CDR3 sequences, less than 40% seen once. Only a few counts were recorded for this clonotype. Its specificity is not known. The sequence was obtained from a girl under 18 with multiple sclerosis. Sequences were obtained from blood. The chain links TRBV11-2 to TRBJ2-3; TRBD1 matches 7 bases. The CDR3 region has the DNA TGTGCCAGCTCGAGACAGGGTCGAGATACGCAGTATTTT. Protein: CASSRQGRDTQYF.